This TCR beta chain derives from a study of beta chain features in type 1 diabetes. The authors obtained over 95% purity in all sorted populations. All of the isolated RNA was reverse transcribed, so expressed TCRB transcripts were sequenced. Using immunoSEQ multiplex PCR, the repertoire was profiled, and TCRdb retains in-frame clones only, with some absent. The table includes around 280,000 clones, around 7.8% detected once. There are a few counts of this clone. Its target is unknown. Overall study results and limits: It was not settled here whether HLA type affects TCRB rearrangement. Overrepresentation of cells with high TCR expression could result from cDNA sequencing. Although PCR might favor shorter templates, it would do so equally in patients and controls.

Germline assignment: CDR1 MDHEN and CDR2 SYDVKM. V gave up 2 bases and J gave up 5 bases, with 9 bases separating them. There are 13 residues in the CDR3. This clonotype was sampled from a woman aged 18-35 years in good health. J is TRBJ1-2 and V is TRBV28; weak D call: TRBD1 (5 bases). The sequenced sample consisted of central memory CD4+ T cells from blood. The CDR3 is CASSLRGRYGYTF. CDR3 sequence (DNA): TGTGCCAGCAGTTTAAGGGGACGGTATGGCTACACCTTC.